These 25 T cell receptor beta chains were sequenced from one sample in a study of blood T cell repertoires in COVID-19 (dated by TCRdb to about 2020). Libraries came from the immunoSEQ multiplex PCR assay. Not all clones reach the TCRdb copy of this immuneACCESS table, which keeps in-frame sequences only. Checked studies attribute under half of the gap to unresolved V genes and leave the rest unexplained. This sample has around 270,000 clones in its table, and around nine tenths of those were observed once. The ten largest clonotypes hold 3% to 3.5% of the sample. Sequencing input: PBMCs or T cells enriched from blood (not recorded which). The receptor set was obtained from a woman aged 40-49 years who had been exposed to COVID-19.

The chain combines TRBV4-3 with TRBJ2-3, with unresolved D. Looked up from germline, CDR1 is LGHNA and CDR2 is YSLEER. The length of the CDR3 is 17 residues. V lost 0 bases and J 0 bases, leaving 13 bases between the germline ends. The CDR3 sequence is CASSQDPPRGSTDTQYF. CDR3 bases: TGCGCCAGCAGCCAAGACCCCCCCCGCGGTAGCACAGATACGCAGTATTTT.

This chain links TRBV28 with TRBJ1-2, with 7 bases fitting TRBD1. The CDR3 contains 12 residues. Germline values: CDR1 MDHEN, CDR2 SYDVKM. With 6 bases clipped from V and 8 bases from J, the junction kept 6 bases outside the gene matches. The CDR3 DNA sequence: TGTGCCAGCAGGAGTGACAGGGTGGGCTACACCTTC. It yields the protein CASRSDRVGYTF.

The V and J genes are TRBV24-1 and TRBJ2-3, with TRBD2 as a possible D gene (6 bases). Germline V gives CDR1 KGHDR, CDR2 SFDVKD. V lost 0 bases, J lost 5 bases, and 11 bases lay in between. The CDR3 length is 15 residues. CDR3 sequence reads: CATSDLTGLIDTQYF. The CDR3 DNA is TGTGCCACCAGTGATTTGACCGGACTAATAGATACGCAGTATTTT.

The gene calls are TRBV29-1 and TRBJ1-1; 7 nucleotides agree with TRBD1. Germline V gene lookup returns CDR1 SQVTM and CDR2 ANQGSEA. Trimming took 7 bases from V and 0 from J; bases not matched to a gene: 2. The CDR3 spans 12 residues. The DNA for the CDR3 is TGCAGCGGTGACAGGGTGAACACTGAAGCTTTCTTT. Amino acids: CSGDRVNTEAFF.

The rearrangement links TRBV18 to TRBJ1-2; D remains ambiguous. CDR3 length: 17 residues. CDR1 is KGHSH and CDR2 is LQKENI in the germline V gene. V lost 2 bases to trimming and J lost 2 bases, with 18 bases between them. The DNA of the CDR3 is TGTGCCAGCTCACCAGCCCTTGTCGTTTCGGGAAACTATGGCTACACCTTC. Encoded protein: CASSPALVVSGNYGYTF.

The chain recombines TRBV6-1 with TRBJ1-6; 8 nucleotides match TRBD1. The J segment lost 4 bases and the V segment lost 2 bases, leaving 7 bases of the junction unmatched. This CDR3 comprises 17 residues. From germline, CDR1 is MNHNS and CDR2 SASEGT. The CDR3 nucleotides read TGTGCCAGCAGTGAACGTAGACAGGGGAAATATAATTCACCCCTCCACTTT. Protein product: CASSERRQGKYNSPLHF.

CDR3: CASSQDDRDPYGYTF. CDR3 bases: TGCGCCAGCAGCCAAGATGACAGGGATCCTTATGGCTACACCTTC. The chain couples TRBV4-1 to TRBJ1-2, with TRBD1 matching over 7 bases. The germline gives CDR1 MGHRA, CDR2 YSYEKL. This CDR3 region has 15 residues. V shed 0 bases and J 5 bases; nucleotides not matched to a gene: 6.

The rearrangement uses TRBV10-3 and TRBJ2-2, with a tentative D call TRBD2 (6 bases). V was trimmed by 10 bases and J by 2 bases, leaving 11 bases between them. The CDR3 has 13 amino acids. Germline V gene sequence: CDR1 ENHRY, CDR2 SYGVKD. The CDR3 region has the DNA TGTGCCACGGTGGAGGGAAACACCGGGGAGCTGTTTTTT. Translated: CATVEGNTGELFF.

This chain uses TRBV7-9 with TRBJ1-3; D call uncertain. The CDR3 length is 13 residues. V lost 6 bases to trimming and J lost 2 bases, with 8 bases between them. Germline V gene data show CDR1 as SEHNR and CDR2 as FQNEAQ (reference sequence). The CDR3 coding sequence is TGTGCCAGCAGAGAGGCCACTGGAAACACCATATATTTT. Translated: CASREATGNTIYF. Supplemented by reference TRBV7-9 and TRBJ1-3, the full variable domain reads DTGVSQNPRHKITKRGQNVTFRCDPISEHNRLYWYRQTLGQGPEFLTYFQNEAQLEKSRLLSDRFSAERPKGSFSTLEIQRTEQGDSAMYLCASREATGNTIYFGEGSWLTVV.

The CDR3 spells CSVNRGQDYGYTF. The CDR3 DNA sequence: TGCAGCGTAAACAGGGGGCAGGACTATGGCTACACCTTC. The rearrangement uses TRBV29-1 and TRBJ1-2, with 9 bases lining up with TRBD1. The ends lost 6 bases at V and 3 bases at J; junction bases unmatched: 5. Germline loops: CDR1 SQVTM, CDR2 ANQGSEA. This CDR3 is built from 13 residues.

The chain is built from TRBV19 and TRBJ1-2, with 7 bases matching TRBD1. The V gene end was trimmed by 1 base and the J gene end by 8 bases; junction bases not matched to a gene: 13. The length of the CDR3 is 16 residues. CDR1 and CDR2 from the germline V gene are LNHDA and SQIVND (reference sequence). The CDR3 reads CASSIGPPQGTRGYTF. For the CDR3, the DNA is TGTGCCAGTAGTATAGGTCCCCCACAGGGGACTAGGGGCTACACCTTC. The full variable domain, its missing parts supplied by reference TRBV19 and TRBJ1-2, is DGGITQSPKYLFRKEGQNVTLSCEQNLNHDAMYWYRQDPGQGLRLIYYSQIVNDFQKGDIAEGYSVSREKKESFPLTVTSAQKNPTAFYLCASSIGPPQGTRGYTFGSGTRLTVV.

This clone was counted only a few times. The genes are TRBV3-1 (or the pseudogene TRBV3-2) and TRBJ1-1; weak D call: TRBD1 (6 bases). Trimming shortened V by 4 bases and J by 5 bases, and 14 bases separated the two germline ends. The germline V gene has CDR1 LGHDT and CDR2 YNNKEL (reference sequence). The CDR3 covers 14 residues. CDR3 in DNA: TGTGCCAGCAGCCCCCAGGGGTTGAGAACTGAAGCTTTCTTT. As protein: CASSPQGLRTEAFF.

J is TRBJ2-1 and V is TRBV28; the match to TRBD1 covers 8 bases. The CDR3 has 15 amino acids. The junction had 17 bases not matched to a gene; V was cut back by 7 bases and J by 12 bases. Germline values: CDR1 MDHEN, CDR2 SYDVKM. The CDR3 sequence is CASKGSGTGRVGQFF. The CDR3 bases are TGTGCCAGCAAGGGTTCTGGGACAGGTAGGGTCGGGCAGTTCTTC.

V and J are TRBV20-1 and TRBJ2-1, with 8 bases aligning to TRBD2. Germline assignment: CDR1 DFQATT and CDR2 SNEGSKA (reference sequence). CDR3 length: 15 residues. J lost 10 bases, V lost 3 bases, and 14 bases had no gene match. Here the CDR3 reads CSASRTSRAPWEQFF. The DNA of the CDR3 is TGCAGTGCTAGTCGGACTAGCCGGGCCCCATGGGAGCAGTTCTTC.

The chain combines TRBV21-1 with TRBJ2-6; the D call TRBD1 from the table was never checked on the DNA. TRBV21-1 is labeled a pseudogene. The CDR3 is 22 residues long. CDR3 region: CASSKADSATGTASSGANVLTF. In nucleotides, the CDR3 is TGTGCCAGCAGCAAAGCGGACTCGGCTACCGGGACAGCCTCCTCTGGGGCCAACGTCCTGACTTTC.

The chain links TRBV12-3 or TRBV12-4 to TRBJ2-7; 7 nucleotides agree with TRBD2. The length of the CDR3 is 12 residues. Germline trimming cut 6 bases from V and 5 bases from J; bases unmatched to any gene: 4. Here the CDR3 DNA reads TGTGCCAGCAGGCGGGGGAGCGACGAGCAGTACTTC. This translates into CASRRGSDEQYF.

The chain uses TRBV7-3 and TRBJ2-1, with a weak D call TRBD1 (6 bases). V lost 7 bases to trimming and J lost 3 bases, with 16 bases between them. The germline V gene encodes CDR1 SGHTA and CDR2 FQGTGA. This CDR3 has 15 residues. The CDR3 region has the DNA TGTGCCAGCAATCTCGGACAGAGTAACTACAATGAGCAGTTCTTC. This gives the protein CASNLGQSNYNEQFF.

The chain has TRBV7-2 and TRBJ2-7; 8 bases align to TRBD2. Per germline, CDR1 SGHTA and CDR2 FQGNSA. The CDR3 covers 14 residues. V was pared by 3 bases and J by 5 bases, with 6 bases of the junction left unmatched. Here the CDR3 reads CASSFAGGNDEQYF. As DNA, the CDR3 is TGTGCCAGCAGCTTCGCGGGGGGCAACGACGAGCAGTACTTC.

The chain uses TRBV5-1 and TRBJ1-1; 7 positions agree with TRBD1. Germline trimming cut 0 bases from V and 0 bases from J; bases unmatched to any gene: 5. Germline V gene sequence: CDR1 SGHRS, CDR2 YFSETQ. The CDR3 sequence is 16 residues long. CDR3 protein: CASSLAGDSLNTEAFF. The CDR3 region has the DNA TGCGCCAGCAGCTTGGCCGGGGACAGTCTGAACACTGAAGCTTTCTTT.

The chain joins TRBV27 to TRBJ2-3; perhaps TRBD2 as D (6 bases). V was shortened by 6 bases and J by 0 bases, with 10 bases between the two germline ends. The CDR3 has 14 residues. Germline V gene sequence: CDR1 MNHEY, CDR2 SMNVEV (reference sequence). The CDR3 loop is CASRTGTSTDTQYF. The CDR3 nucleotides are TGTGCCAGCAGAACCGGGACTAGCACAGATACGCAGTATTTT.

This chain's CDR3 is CSASLFRKYV. The CDR3 bases are TGCAGTGCTAGCCTTTTTAGAAAGTACGTC. The chain has TRBV20-1 and TRBJ2-7; D uncertain. Germline V lookup: CDR1 DFQATT, CDR2 SNEGSKA (reference sequence). V lost 3 bases, J lost 11 bases, and 11 bases lay in between. The length of the CDR3 is 10 residues.

This clone has more than one count but fewer than ten. This chain links TRBV19 with TRBJ2-1, with a weak D call TRBD2 (6 bases). Germline CDR1 LNHDA, CDR2 SQIVND (reference sequence). V was clipped by 3 bases and J by 2 bases, with 8 bases between them. This CDR3 has 14 residues. Here the CDR3 DNA reads TGTGCCAGTAGTATGGGGGGAGCCTACAATGAGCAGTTCTTC. Translation gives CASSMGGAYNEQFF. The full variable domain, in which reference TRBV19 and TRBJ2-1 provide the parts outside the CDR3, is DGGITQSPKYLFRKEGQNVTLSCEQNLNHDAMYWYRQDPGQGLRLIYYSQIVNDFQKGDIAEGYSVSREKKESFPLTVTSAQKNPTAFYLCASSMGGAYNEQFFGPGTRLTVL.

The chain links TRBV7-2 to TRBJ1-1; 7 bases are shared with TRBD1. CDR1 and CDR2 from the germline V gene are SGHTA and FQGNSA. V lost 1 base to trimming and J lost 0 bases; unmatched junction nucleotides: 5. The length of the CDR3 is 16 residues. The CDR3 region has the DNA TGTGCCAGCAGCTTAGAGGGGGCAGGGCTGAACACTGAAGCTTTCTTT. Its protein is CASSLEGAGLNTEAFF. The entire variable domain, with the rest obtained from reference TRBV7-2 and TRBJ1-1, is as follows: GAGVSQSPSNKVTEKGKDVELRCDPISGHTALYWYRQSLGQGLEFLIYFQGNSAPDKSGLPSDRFSAERTGGSVSTLTIQRTQQEDSAVYLCASSLEGAGLNTEAFFGQGTRLTVV.

The V call is TRBV6-1, the J call TRBJ2-7; maybe TRBD2 (6 bases). Germline CDR1 is MNHNS and CDR2 is SASEGT. The CDR3 consists of 15 residues. V dropped 4 bases and J dropped 0 bases, with 13 bases sitting between them. Written as DNA, the CDR3 is TGTGCCAGCAGTGTAGCCGGGAGTCCCTCCTACGAGCAGTACGTC. Amino acids: CASSVAGSPSYEQYV.

The chain carries TRBV11-1 and TRBJ2-7; 7 bases match TRBD1. The CDR3 loop spans 16 amino acids. Germline CDR1 is SGHAT and CDR2 is FQDESV (reference sequence). V shed 1 base, J shed 2 bases, and the junction held 8 bases outside the gene matches. The CDR3 region has the DNA TGTGCCAGCAGCTTAGGACAAAGGGGGCCTCCCTACGAGCAGTACTTC. Protein product: CASSLGQRGPPYEQYF. The variable domain in full, completed from reference TRBV11-1 and TRBJ2-7, reads EAEVAQSPRYKITEKSQAVAFWCDPISGHATLYWYRQILGQGPELLVQFQDESVVDDSQLPKDRFSAERLKGVDSTLKIQPAELGDSAMYLCASSLGQRGPPYEQYFGPGTRLTVT.